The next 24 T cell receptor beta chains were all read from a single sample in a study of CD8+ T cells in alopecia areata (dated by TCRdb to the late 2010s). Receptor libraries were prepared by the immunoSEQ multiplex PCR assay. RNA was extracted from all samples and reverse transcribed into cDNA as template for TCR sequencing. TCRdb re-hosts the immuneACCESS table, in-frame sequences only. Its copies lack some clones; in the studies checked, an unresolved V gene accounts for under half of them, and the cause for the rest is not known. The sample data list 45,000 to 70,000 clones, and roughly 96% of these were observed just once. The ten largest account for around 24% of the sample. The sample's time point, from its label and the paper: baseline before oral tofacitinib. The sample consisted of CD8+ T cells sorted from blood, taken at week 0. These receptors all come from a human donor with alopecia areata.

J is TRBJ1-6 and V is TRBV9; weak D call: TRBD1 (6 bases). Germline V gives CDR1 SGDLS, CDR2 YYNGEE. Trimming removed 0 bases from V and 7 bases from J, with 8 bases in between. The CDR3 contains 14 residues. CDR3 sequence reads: CASSVAGANSPLHF. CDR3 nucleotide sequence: TGTGCCAGCAGCGTAGCAGGGGCCAATTCACCCCTCCACTTT. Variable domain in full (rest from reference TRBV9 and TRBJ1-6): DSGVTQTPKHLITATGQRVTLRCSPRSGDLSVYWYQQSLDQGLQFLIQYYNGEERAKGNILERFSAQQFPDLHSELNLSSLELGDSALYFCASSVAGANSPLHFGNGTRLTVT.

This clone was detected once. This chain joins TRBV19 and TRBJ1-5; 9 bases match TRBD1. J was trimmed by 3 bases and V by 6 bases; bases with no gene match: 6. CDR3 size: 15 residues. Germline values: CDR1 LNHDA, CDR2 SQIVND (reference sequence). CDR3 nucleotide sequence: TGTGCCAGTAGACCGACAGGGGGGTTCAATCAGCCCCAGCATTTT. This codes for CASRPTGGFNQPQHF.

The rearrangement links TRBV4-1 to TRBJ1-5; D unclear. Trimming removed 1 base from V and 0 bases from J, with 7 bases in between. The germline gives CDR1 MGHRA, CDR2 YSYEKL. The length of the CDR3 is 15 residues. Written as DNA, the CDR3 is TGCGCCAGCAGCCAAGGAGTCCTTAGCAATCAGCCCCAGCATTTT. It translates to CASSQGVLSNQPQHF.

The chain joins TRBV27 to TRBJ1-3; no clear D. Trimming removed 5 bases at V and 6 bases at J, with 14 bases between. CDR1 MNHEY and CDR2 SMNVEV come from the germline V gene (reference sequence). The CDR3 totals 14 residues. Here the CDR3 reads CASSPTGFVNTIYF. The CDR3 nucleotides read TGTGCCAGCAGTCCCACGGGTTTCGTAAACACCATATATTTT.

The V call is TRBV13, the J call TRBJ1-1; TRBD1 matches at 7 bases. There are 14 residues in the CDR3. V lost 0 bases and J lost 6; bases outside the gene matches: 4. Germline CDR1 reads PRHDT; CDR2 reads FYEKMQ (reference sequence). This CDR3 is CASSLGTGYSEAFF. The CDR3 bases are TGTGCCAGCAGCTTAGGGACAGGGTACTCTGAAGCTTTCTTT.

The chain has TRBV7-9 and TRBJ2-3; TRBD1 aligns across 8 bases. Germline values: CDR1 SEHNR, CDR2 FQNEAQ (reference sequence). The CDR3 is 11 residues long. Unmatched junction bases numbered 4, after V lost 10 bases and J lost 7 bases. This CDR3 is CANRTGNTQYF. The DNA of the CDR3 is TGTGCCAACCGGACAGGGAATACGCAGTATTTT. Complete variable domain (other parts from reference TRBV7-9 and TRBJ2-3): DTGVSQNPRHKITKRGQNVTFRCDPISEHNRLYWYRQTLGQGPEFLTYFQNEAQLEKSRLLSDRFSAERPKGSFSTLEIQRTEQGDSAMYLCANRTGNTQYFGPGTRLTVL.

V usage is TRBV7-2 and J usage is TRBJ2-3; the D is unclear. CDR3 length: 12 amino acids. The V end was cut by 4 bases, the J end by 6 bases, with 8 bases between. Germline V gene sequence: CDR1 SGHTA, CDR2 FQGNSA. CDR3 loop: CASSSRPDTQYF. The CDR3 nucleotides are TGTGCCAGCAGCTCCCGGCCGGATACGCAGTATTTT. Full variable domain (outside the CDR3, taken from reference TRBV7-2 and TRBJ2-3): GAGVSQSPSNKVTEKGKDVELRCDPISGHTALYWYRQSLGQGLEFLIYFQGNSAPDKSGLPSDRFSAERTGGSVSTLTIQRTQQEDSAVYLCASSSRPDTQYFGPGTRLTVL.

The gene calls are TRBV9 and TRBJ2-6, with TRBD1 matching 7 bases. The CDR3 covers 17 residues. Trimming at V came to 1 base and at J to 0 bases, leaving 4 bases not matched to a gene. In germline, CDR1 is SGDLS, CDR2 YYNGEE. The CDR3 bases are TGTGCCAGCAGCGTACTGGGACAGCCCTCTGGGGCCAACGTCCTGACTTTC. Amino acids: CASSVLGQPSGANVLTF.

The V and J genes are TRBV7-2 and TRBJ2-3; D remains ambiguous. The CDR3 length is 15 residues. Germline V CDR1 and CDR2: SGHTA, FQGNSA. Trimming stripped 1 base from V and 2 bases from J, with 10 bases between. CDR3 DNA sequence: TGTGCCAGCAGCTTAGTGTCGGGTTACACAGATACGCAGTATTTT. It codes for CASSLVSGYTDTQYF.

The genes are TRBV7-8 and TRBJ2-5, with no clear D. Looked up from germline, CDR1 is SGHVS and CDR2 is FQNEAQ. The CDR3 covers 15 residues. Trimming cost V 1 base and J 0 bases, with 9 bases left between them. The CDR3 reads CASSLGYNNQETQYF. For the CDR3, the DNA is TGTGCCAGCAGCTTAGGCTACAACAACCAAGAGACCCAGTACTTC.

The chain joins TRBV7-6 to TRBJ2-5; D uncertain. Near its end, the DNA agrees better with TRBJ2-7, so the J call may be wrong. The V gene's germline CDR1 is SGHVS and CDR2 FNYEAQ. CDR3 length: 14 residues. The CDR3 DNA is TGTGCCAGCAGCTTAGGCTACCGTGGGGACGAGCAGTACTTC. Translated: CASSLGYRGDEQYF.

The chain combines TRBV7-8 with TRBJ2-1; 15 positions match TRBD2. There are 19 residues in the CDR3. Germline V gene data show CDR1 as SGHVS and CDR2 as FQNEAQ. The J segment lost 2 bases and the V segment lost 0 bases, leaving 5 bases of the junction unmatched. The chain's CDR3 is CASSLAGTSGGSPYNEQFF. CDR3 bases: TGTGCCAGCAGCTTAGCCGGGACTAGCGGGGGGTCCCCCTACAATGAGCAGTTCTTC.

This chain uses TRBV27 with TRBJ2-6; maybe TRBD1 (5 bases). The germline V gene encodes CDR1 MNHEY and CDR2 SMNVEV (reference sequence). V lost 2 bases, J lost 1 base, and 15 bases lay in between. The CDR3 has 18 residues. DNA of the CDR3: TGTGCCAGCAGTTTACAGGGAATAACCTTATCTGGGGCCAACGTCCTGACTTTC. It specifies CASSLQGITLSGANVLTF.

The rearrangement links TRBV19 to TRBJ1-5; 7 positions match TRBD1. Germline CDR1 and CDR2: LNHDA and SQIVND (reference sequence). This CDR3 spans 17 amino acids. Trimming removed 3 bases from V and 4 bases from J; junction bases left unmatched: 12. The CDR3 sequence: CASSIPTGRKINQPQHF. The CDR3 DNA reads TGTGCCAGTAGTATTCCGACAGGGCGAAAAATAAATCAGCCCCAGCATTTT.

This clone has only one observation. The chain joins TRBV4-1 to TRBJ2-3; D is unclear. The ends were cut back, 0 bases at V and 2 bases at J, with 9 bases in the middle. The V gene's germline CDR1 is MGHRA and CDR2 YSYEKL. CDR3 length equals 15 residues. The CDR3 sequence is CASSQEYSATDTQYF. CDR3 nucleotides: TGCGCCAGCAGCCAAGAGTACTCTGCCACAGATACGCAGTATTTT.

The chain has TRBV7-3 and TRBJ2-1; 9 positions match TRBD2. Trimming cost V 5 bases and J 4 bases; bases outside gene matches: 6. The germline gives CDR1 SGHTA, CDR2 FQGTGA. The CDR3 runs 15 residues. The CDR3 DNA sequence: TGTGCCAGCAGCCCGAGCGGGGGGCTTTACAATGAGCAGTTCTTC. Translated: CASSPSGGLYNEQFF.

CDR3 in amino acids: CATSSPRGEFFSGELFF. The CDR3 DNA reads TGTGCCACCAGCAGCCCCAGGGGGGAGTTCTTCTCCGGGGAGCTGTTTTTT. V is TRBV15 and J is TRBJ2-2, with a tentative D call TRBD1 (7 bases). Germline V gene sequence: CDR1 LNHNV, CDR2 YYDKDF (reference sequence). The CDR3 covers 17 residues. Trimming left V 3 bases short and J 6 bases short, with 20 bases between.

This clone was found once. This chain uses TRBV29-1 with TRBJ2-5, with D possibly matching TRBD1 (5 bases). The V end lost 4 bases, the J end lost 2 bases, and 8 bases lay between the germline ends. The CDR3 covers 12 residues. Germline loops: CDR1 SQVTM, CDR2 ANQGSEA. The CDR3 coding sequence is TGCAGCGTTGGAGGACAACAAGAGACCCAGTACTTC. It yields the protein CSVGGQQETQYF.

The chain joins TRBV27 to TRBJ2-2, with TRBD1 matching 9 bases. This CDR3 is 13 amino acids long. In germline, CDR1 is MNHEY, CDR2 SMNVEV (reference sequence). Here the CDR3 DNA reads TGTGCGACAGGGGGGACGAACACCGGGGAGCTGTTTTTT. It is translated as CATGGTNTGELFF.

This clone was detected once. The CDR3 spells CASSYPDRTAFYGYTF. CDR3 in DNA: TGTGCCAGCAGTTATCCTGACAGGACGGCATTCTATGGCTACACCTTC. The rearrangement links TRBV5-6 to TRBJ1-2, with D maybe TRBD1 (6 bases). The CDR3 extends over 16 amino acids. V was cut by 5 bases and J by 4 bases, with 21 bases left in between. Germline V gene lookup returns CDR1 SGHDT and CDR2 YYEEEE. Supplemented by reference TRBV5-6 and TRBJ1-2, the full variable domain reads DAGVTQSPTHLIKTRGQQVTLRCSPKSGHDTVSWYQQALGQGPQFIFQYYEEEERQRGNFPDRFSGHQFPNYSSELNVNALLLGDSALYLCASSYPDRTAFYGYTFGSGTRLTVV.

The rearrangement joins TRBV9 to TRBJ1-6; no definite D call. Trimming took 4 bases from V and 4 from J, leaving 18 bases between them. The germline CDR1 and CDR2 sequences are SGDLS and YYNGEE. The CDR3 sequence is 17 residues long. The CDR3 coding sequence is TGTGCCAGCAGCCTTCGACCGATCATAGATTATAATTCACCCCTCCACTTT. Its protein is CASSLRPIIDYNSPLHF.

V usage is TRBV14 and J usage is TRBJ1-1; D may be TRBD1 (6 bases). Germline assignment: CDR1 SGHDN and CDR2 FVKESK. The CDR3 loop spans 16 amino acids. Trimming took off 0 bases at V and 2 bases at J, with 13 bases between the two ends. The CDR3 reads CASSQDHTGGNTEAFF. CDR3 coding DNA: TGTGCCAGCAGCCAAGATCATACGGGGGGCAACACTGAAGCTTTCTTT.

The CDR3 bases are TGTGCCAGTAGTATAACTTCAGTGAACACTGAAGCTTTCTTT. Amino acid sequence: CASSITSVNTEAFF. The chain recombines TRBV19 with TRBJ1-1, with D unresolved. V gave up 2 bases and J gave up 0 bases, with 7 bases separating them. Germline V gene lookup returns CDR1 LNHDA and CDR2 SQIVND (reference sequence). The CDR3 contains 14 residues.

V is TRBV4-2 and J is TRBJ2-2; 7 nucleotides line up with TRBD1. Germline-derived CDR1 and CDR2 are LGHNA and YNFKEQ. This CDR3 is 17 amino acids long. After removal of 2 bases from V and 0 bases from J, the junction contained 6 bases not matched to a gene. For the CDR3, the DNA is TGTGCCAGCAGCCAACTGAAAGGGGGCGCGAACACCGGGGAGCTGTTTTTT. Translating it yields CASSQLKGGANTGELFF.